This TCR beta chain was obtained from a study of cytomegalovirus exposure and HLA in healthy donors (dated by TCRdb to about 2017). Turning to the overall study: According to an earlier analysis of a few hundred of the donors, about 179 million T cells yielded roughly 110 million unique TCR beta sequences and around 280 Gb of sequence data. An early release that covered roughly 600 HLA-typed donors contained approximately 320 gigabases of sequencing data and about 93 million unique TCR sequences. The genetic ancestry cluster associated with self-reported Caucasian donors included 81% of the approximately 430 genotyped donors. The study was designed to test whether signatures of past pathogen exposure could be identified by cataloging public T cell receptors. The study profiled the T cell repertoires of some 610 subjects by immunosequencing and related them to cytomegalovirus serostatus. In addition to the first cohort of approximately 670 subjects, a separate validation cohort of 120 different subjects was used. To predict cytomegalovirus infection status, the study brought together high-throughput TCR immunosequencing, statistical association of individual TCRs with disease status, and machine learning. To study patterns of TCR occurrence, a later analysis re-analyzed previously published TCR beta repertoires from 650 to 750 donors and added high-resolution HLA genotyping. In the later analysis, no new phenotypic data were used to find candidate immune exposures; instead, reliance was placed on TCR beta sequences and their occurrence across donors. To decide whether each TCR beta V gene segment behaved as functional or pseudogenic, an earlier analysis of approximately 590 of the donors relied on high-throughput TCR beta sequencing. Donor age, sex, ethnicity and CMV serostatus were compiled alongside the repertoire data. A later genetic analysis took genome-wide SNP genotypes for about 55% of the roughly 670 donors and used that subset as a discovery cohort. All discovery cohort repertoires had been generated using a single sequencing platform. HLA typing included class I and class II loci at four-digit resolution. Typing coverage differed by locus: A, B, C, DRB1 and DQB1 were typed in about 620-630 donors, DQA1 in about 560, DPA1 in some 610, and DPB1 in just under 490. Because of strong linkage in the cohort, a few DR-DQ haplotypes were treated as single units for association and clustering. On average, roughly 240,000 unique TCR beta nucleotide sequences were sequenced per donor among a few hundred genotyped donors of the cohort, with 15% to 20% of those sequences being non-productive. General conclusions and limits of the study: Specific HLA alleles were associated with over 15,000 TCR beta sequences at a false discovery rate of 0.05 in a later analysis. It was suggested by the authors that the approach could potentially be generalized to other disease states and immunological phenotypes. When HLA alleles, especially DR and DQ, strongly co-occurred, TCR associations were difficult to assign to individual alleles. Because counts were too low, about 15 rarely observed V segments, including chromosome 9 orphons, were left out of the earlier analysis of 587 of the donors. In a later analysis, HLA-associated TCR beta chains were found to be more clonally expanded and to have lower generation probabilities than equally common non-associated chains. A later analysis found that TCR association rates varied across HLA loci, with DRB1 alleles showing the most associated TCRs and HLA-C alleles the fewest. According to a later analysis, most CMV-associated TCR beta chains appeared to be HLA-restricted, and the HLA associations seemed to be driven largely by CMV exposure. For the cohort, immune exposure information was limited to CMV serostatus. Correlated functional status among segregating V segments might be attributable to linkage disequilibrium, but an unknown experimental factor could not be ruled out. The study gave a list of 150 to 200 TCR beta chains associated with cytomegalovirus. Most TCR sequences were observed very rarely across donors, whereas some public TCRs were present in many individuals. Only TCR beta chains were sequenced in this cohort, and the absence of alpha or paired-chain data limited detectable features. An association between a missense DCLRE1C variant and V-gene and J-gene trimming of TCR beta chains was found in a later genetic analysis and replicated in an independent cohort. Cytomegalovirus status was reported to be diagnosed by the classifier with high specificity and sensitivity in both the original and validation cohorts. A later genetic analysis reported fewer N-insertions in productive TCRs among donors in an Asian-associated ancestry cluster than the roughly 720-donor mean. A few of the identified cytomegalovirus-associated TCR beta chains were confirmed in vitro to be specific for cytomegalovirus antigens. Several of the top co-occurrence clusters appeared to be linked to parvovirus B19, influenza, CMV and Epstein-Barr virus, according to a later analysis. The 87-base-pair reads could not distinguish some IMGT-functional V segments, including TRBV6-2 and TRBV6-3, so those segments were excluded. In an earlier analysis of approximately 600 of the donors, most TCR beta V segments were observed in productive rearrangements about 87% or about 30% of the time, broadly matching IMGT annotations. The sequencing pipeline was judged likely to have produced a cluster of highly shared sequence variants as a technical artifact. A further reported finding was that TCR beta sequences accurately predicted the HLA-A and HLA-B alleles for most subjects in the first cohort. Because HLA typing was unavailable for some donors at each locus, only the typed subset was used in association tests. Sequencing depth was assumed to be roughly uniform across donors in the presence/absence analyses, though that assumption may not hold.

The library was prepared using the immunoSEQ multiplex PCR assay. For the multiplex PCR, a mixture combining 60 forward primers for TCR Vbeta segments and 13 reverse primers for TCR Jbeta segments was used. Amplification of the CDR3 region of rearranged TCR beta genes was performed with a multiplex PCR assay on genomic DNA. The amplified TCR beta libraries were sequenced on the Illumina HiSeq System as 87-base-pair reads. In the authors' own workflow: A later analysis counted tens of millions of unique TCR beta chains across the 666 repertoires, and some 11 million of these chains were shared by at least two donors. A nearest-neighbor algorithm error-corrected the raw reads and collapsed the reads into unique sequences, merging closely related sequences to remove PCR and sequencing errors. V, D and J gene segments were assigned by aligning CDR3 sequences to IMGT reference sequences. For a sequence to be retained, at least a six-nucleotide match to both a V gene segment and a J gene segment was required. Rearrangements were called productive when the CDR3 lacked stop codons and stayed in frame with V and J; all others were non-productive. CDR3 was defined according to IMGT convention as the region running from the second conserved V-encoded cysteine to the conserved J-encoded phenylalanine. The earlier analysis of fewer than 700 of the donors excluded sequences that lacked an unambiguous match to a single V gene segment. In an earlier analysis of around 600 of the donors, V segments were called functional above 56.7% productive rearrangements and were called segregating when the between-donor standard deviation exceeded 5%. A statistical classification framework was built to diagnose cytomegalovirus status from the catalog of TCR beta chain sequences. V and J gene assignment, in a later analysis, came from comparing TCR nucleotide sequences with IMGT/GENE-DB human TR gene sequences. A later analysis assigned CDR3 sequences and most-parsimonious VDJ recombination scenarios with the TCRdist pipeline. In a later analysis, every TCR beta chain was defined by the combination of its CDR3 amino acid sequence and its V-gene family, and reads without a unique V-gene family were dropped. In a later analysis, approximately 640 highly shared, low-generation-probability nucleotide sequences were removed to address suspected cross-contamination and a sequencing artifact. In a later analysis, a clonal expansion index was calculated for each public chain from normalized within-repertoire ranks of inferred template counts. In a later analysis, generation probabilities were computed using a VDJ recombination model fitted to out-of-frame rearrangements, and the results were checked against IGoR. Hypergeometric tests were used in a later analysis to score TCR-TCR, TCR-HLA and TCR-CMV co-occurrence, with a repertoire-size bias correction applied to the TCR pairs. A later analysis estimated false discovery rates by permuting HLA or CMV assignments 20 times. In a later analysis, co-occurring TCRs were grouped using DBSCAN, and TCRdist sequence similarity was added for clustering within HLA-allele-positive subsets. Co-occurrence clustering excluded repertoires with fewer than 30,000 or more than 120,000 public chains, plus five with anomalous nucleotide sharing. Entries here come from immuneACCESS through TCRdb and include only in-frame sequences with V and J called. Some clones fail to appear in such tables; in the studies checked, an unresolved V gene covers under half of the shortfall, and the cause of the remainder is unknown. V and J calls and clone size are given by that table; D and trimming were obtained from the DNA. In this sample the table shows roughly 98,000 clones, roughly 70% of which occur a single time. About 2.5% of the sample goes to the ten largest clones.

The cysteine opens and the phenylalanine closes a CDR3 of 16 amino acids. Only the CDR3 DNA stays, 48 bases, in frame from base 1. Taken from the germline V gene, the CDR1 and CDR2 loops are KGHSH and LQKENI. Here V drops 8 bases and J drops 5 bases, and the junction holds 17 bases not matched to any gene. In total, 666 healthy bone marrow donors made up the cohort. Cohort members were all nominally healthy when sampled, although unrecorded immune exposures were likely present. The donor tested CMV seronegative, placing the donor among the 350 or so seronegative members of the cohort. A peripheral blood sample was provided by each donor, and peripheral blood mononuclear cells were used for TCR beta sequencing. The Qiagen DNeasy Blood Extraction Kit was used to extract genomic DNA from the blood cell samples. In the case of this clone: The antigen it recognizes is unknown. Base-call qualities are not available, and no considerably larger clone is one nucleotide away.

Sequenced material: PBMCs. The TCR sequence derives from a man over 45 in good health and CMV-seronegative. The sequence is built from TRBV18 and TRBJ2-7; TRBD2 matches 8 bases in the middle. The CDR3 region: CASHGSGGANRHEQYF. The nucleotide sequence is TGTGCCAGCCACGGCTCCGGGGGGGCGAATCGCCACGAGCAGTACTTC.